This T cell receptor beta chain was found in a study of OX40 agonist ivuxolimab in advanced cancers. On the study more broadly: Three patients, one with hepatocellular carcinoma and two with cutaneous melanoma, achieved partial responses. Study conclusions and caveats: The average count of expanded clones was higher among CD8+ T cells than among CD4+.

Turning to this clone: Its cognate antigen is unknown.

V lost 4 bases and J lost 3; bases outside the gene matches: 4. This CDR3 has 15 residues. Germline-derived CDR1 and CDR2 are SGHTA and FQGTGA. Autoimmune disease history or systemic immunosuppression barred patients. Profiling relied on immunoSEQ multiplex PCR, and the TCRdb table lists in-frame clones only, not all of them. Of more than 85,000 clones listed, about nine tenths are singletons. The gene calls are TRBV7-3 and TRBJ2-3; 10 nucleotides align to TRBD2. Material: CD4+ or CD8+ T cells sorted from blood, obtained in a trial of the OX40 agonist ivuxolimab. The receptor's source is an adult with an advanced solid tumor such as melanoma, head and neck, liver or kidney cancer. CDR3 amino acids: CASSSSGSSTDTQYF. The CDR3 coding sequence is TGTGCCAGCAGCTCTAGCGGGAGTTCGACAGATACGCAGTATTTT.